This TCR beta chain was recovered during a study of CD8+CD57+ T cells in acquired aplastic anemia. On the study more broadly: Mean DNA quantity obtained from sorted CD4+ and CD8+ cells was about 3 ug. Study-wide findings and caveats: It was found that twenty-nine CD8+ CDR3 sequences were shared between patients and controls. Researchers reported that CD8+ Simpson's diversity was not significantly different in patients versus controls.

The use of genomic DNA as template underpinned the TCR beta VDJ and CDR3 profiling. From the reads, TCRdb called clonotypes with MiXCR, one entry per CDR3 protein. This table holds about 260,000 distinct CDR3 sequences, about 80% found once. Before being chosen for sequencing, patients had shown CD8+CD57+ cell expansion by flow cytometry. As regards this clonotype: Antigen: not known. Relative to the germline gene, one junction end is altered; a read error may explain this.

This CDR3 has 14 residues. Germline V gene lookup returns CDR1 MNHEY and CDR2 SVGAGI. The chain is built from TRBV6-5 and TRBJ2-7; TRBD1 matches at 7 bases. The specimen sequenced was sorted CD4+, CD8+, or CD8+CD57+ T cells (not recorded which) from PBMCs. The sequence was obtained from a human donor with aplastic anemia. The CDR3 loop reads CASKFTGDDYELWF. The CDR3 DNA follows: TGTGCTAGCAAGTTCACAGGGGACGACTACGAGCTGTGGTTC.